This TCR beta chain was obtained from a study of human T cells and chemical hapten exposure. Study-wide results and caveats: DPC sensitization produced no change in TCRs with frequency above 1 in 1000.

The CDR3 length is 14 residues. V was clipped by 5 bases and J by 6 bases; unmatched bases: 6. In germline, CDR1 is SGDLS, CDR2 YYNGEE. Time point of the sample: pre-sensitization, week 0. The treatment is: therapeutic diphenylcyclopropenone sensitization with weekly scalp DPC. This clonotype showed up just a few times. Its antigen is as yet unknown. A single record per CDR3 protein comes from TCRdb applying MiXCR to the RACE reads. Of about 250,000 distinct CDR3 sequences listed, 7.7% are singletons. This receptor was identified in a man aged 18 to 29 with alopecia areata. Some clones in this sample may be carry-over from other donors' samples. J is TRBJ2-2 and V is TRBV9, with 8 positions matching TRBD1. Sequencing used whole blood, obtained in connection with sensitization to the hapten diphenylcyclopropenone (DPC). CDR3 residues: CASSRTGRAGELFF. Written as DNA, the CDR3 is TGTGCCAGCAGTCGGACAGGGCGGGCCGGGGAGCTGTTTTTT.